The 12 T cell receptor beta chains below come from one sample, sequenced in a study of blood T cell repertoires in COVID-19. Data came from immunoSEQ multiplex PCR; TCRdb stores just in-frame clones and leaves some out. The sample consists of roughly 480,000 clones, about 88% of them appearing once. The specimen was peripheral blood. These receptors were taken from a man younger than 35 with COVID-19, enrolled during active disease.

This rearrangement joins TRBV18 to TRBJ1-1; TRBD1 agrees at 10 bases. The V segment lost 5 bases and the J segment 0 bases; nucleotides outside the gene matches: 18. The germline CDR1 and CDR2 sequences are KGHSH and LQKENI. The CDR3 sequence is 20 residues long. The CDR3 sequence is CASSFKPGQGIGAMNTEAFF. The DNA of the CDR3 is TGTGCCAGCTCATTCAAACCGGGACAGGGGATAGGGGCCATGAACACTGAAGCTTTCTTT.

Regarding this clone: An end of the junction differs from the germline gene, which may be a read error. The V gene is TRBV7-7, the J gene TRBJ2-2, with 13 bases matching TRBD2. The V gene's germline CDR1 is SSHAT and CDR2 FNYEAQ (reference sequence). CDR3 length: 16 amino acids. CDR3 residues: CASSPLAGGPGGELFF. In DNA, the CDR3 is TGTGCTAGCAGCCCACTAGCGGGAGGGCCCGGCGGGGAGCTGTTTTTT.

This clone appeared once. This chain links TRBV2 with TRBJ2-7; 7 nucleotides align to TRBD1. From germline, CDR1 is SNHLY and CDR2 FYNNEI. The CDR3 covers 14 residues. V gave up 7 bases and J gave up 5 bases; unmatched junction bases: 11. CDR3 in DNA: TGTGCCAGCAATAGACAGGGTTTGAGGGACGAGCAGTACTTC. The encoded protein is CASNRQGLRDEQYF.

V gene TRBV6-5 combines with J gene TRBJ2-1; 7 bases are shared with TRBD1. J gave up 9 bases and V 6 bases, and 11 bases lay outside the gene matches. The CDR3 length is 14 residues. The germline gives CDR1 MNHEY, CDR2 SVGAGI. The DNA of the CDR3 is TGTGCCAGCAGCCGAACTGACAGGGAGACTGAGCAGTTCTTC. The encoded protein is CASSRTDRETEQFF.

V is TRBV4-2 and J is TRBJ2-6; 12 nucleotides agree with TRBD2. This CDR3 has 20 amino acids. Losses at the gene ends were 0 bases for V and 4 bases for J; bases not matched to a gene: 10. The germline V gene has CDR1 LGHNA and CDR2 YNFKEQ. Here the CDR3 DNA reads TGTGCCAGCAGCCAAGATTGGGGGCTAGCGGGAGGGCGCGGGGCCAACGTCCTGACTTTC. It specifies CASSQDWGLAGGRGANVLTF.

The rearrangement joins TRBV5-1 to TRBJ2-2; possibly TRBD2 for D (6 bases). CDR1 SGHRS and CDR2 YFSETQ come from the germline V gene. The V end was cut by 4 bases, the J end by 7 bases, with 20 bases between. The CDR3 loop spans 16 amino acids. This chain's CDR3 is CASSLDSGGVGGELFF. The DNA of the CDR3 is TGCGCCAGCAGCCTTGATTCAGGAGGGGTAGGCGGGGAGCTGTTTTTT.

J is TRBJ1-1 and V is TRBV7-6; possibly TRBD1 for D (6 bases). The CDR3 has 15 residues. Trimming left V 1 base short and J 1 base short, with 10 bases between. Germline V gene data show CDR1 as SGHVS and CDR2 as FNYEAQ. The CDR3 here is CASSLVSGANTEAFF. The CDR3 bases are TGTGCCAGCAGCTTAGTTTCAGGGGCGAACACTGAAGCTTTCTTT.

The chain is built from TRBV5-4 and TRBJ1-6; tentatively, D is TRBD1 (5 bases). CDR1 is SGHNT, CDR2 YYREEE, per germline (reference sequence). This CDR3 region has 15 residues. Between the trimmed V and J ends, which lost 0 bases and 4 bases, there was a span of 8 bases. The CDR3 loop is CASSLGGQYNSPLHF. In DNA form, the CDR3 reads TGTGCCAGCAGCTTGGGGGGCCAGTATAATTCACCCCTCCACTTT.

The rearrangement links TRBV12-3 or TRBV12-4 to TRBJ2-7; D unresolved. Trimming shortened V by 3 bases and J by 3 bases, and 6 bases separated the two germline ends. This CDR3 spans 12 amino acids. The CDR3, as DNA: TGTGCCAGCAGTTTGGCTCACTACGAGCAGTACTTC. Its translation is CASSLAHYEQYF.

The genes are TRBV6-5 and TRBJ1-2; D is perhaps TRBD1 (6 bases). Germline CDR1 and CDR2: MNHEY and SVGAGI. Trimming cost V 0 bases and J 6 bases, with 14 bases left between them. CDR3 length: 15 amino acids. This CDR3 reads CASSYSTGTSNGYTF. CDR3 bases: TGTGCCAGCAGTTACTCTACAGGGACCTCCAATGGCTACACCTTC.

The chain carries TRBV3-1 (or the pseudogene TRBV3-2) and TRBJ1-2; the match to TRBD1 covers 8 bases. Germline CDR1 is LGHDT and CDR2 is YNNKEL (reference sequence). The CDR3 contains 15 residues. Trimming cost V 3 bases and J 4 bases; bases outside gene matches: 7. For the CDR3, the DNA is TGTGCCAGCAGCCACCCGGGACAGGCCCTCTATGGCTACACCTTC. Translated, it gives CASSHPGQALYGYTF.

This chain joins TRBV19 and TRBJ2-3; no reliable D call. Per germline, CDR1 LNHDA and CDR2 SQIVND (reference sequence). The CDR3 runs to 15 residues. V was cut by 3 bases and J by 2 bases, with 12 bases left in between. Here the CDR3 reads CASSMRRSLTDTQYF. The CDR3 coding sequence is TGTGCCAGTAGTATGAGGCGGTCTCTCACAGATACGCAGTATTTT. Using reference TRBV19 and TRBJ2-3 for the parts outside the CDR3, the full variable domain is DGGITQSPKYLFRKEGQNVTLSCEQNLNHDAMYWYRQDPGQGLRLIYYSQIVNDFQKGDIAEGYSVSREKKESFPLTVTSAQKNPTAFYLCASSMRRSLTDTQYFGPGTRLTVL.